This TCR beta chain was identified during a study of T cell responses to AZD1222 COVID-19 vaccine. The study's findings and limits: Without day 14 samples, only post-peak T cell repertoires were studied.

Worth noting for this clone: Its antigen is as yet unknown.

Germline values: CDR1 KGHSH, CDR2 LQKENI. The ends lost 0 bases at V and 3 bases at J; junction bases unmatched: 3. CDR3 size: 16 residues. Using immunoSEQ multiplex PCR, the repertoire was profiled, and TCRdb retains in-frame clones only, with some absent. The sample holds roughly 110,000 clones, approximately 90% seen once. Sequencing used peripheral blood, obtained on day 0 of AZD1222 vaccination. The gene calls are TRBV18 and TRBJ1-5, with 9 bases aligning to TRBD1. The TCR sequence derives from an adult in good health. In DNA form, the CDR3 reads TGTGCCAGCTCACCACCGGGGACAGGGTACAATCAGCCCCAGCATTTT. Amino acid sequence: CASSPPGTGYNQPQHF. The complete variable domain, with remaining parts taken from reference TRBV18 and TRBJ1-5, reads NAGVMQNPRHLVRRRGQEARLRCSPMKGHSHVYWYRQLPEEGLKFMVYLQKENIIDESGMPKERFSAEFPKEGPSILRIQQVVRGDSAAYFCASSPPGTGYNQPQHFGDGTRLSIL.